A selection of T cell receptor beta chains follows, all from one sample in a study of molecular identifiers for immune sequencing clone quantification. MiXCR, applied by TCRdb to the PCR reads, yields one record per CDR3 protein. The sample consists of 550,000 to 750,000 distinct CDR3 sequences, 15% to 20% of them appearing once. Input material: naive CD8+ T cells from blood, with Jurkat cell RNA spiked in. These receptors were collected from a human donor in good health. Some libraries in this study had Jurkat cell RNA spiked in. CDR3s include the opening cysteine and the closing phenylalanine or tryptophan. A D gene is named only where the DNA matches it firmly. The size entry is marked missing in some rows and otherwise reads once, few, many or a size class.

v_call	j_call	d_call	clone_size	cdr3_length	cdr3_nt	cdr3_aa
TRBV12-3/TRBV12-4	TRBJ2-1	.	few	15	TGTGCCAGCAGTTTTAGTGGGATCACATATGATGAGCAGTTCTTC	CASSFSGITYDEQFF
TRBV7-3	TRBJ2-5	.	.	17	TGTGCCAGCAGCTTAACGGCAGGGGCGGGGTTACGAGAGACCCAGTACTTC	CASSLTAGAGLRETQYF
TRBV7-9	TRBJ2-7	TRBD1	many	17	TGTGCCAGCAGCACGACCAAGACGGGACAGGACCAGTACGAGCAGTACTTC	CASSTTKTGQDQYEQYF
TRBV6-1	TRBJ2-3	TRBD2	.	15	TGTGCCAGCTTTTTCCTAGCGGGAGGGACAGATACGCAGTATTTT	CASFFLAGGTDTQYF
TRBV29-1	TRBJ2-2	.	many	15	TGCAGCGTTGAAGATGGCGGGACCTACACCGGGGAGCTGTTTTTT	CSVEDGGTYTGELFF
TRBV20-1	TRBJ2-3	.	many	15	TGCAGTGCTAGAGATTTTACGCCCGGATGGAGTACGCAGTATTTT	CSARDFTPGWSTQYF
TRBV27	TRBJ2-1	TRBD2	few	15	TGTGCCAGCAGAGGACTAGCGGGGGCCTACAATGAGCAGTTCTTC	CASRGLAGAYNEQFF
TRBV4-3	TRBJ2-2	.	.	17	TGCGCCAGCAGCCAAGATATCGGCAGGTCTCTACCCGGGGAGCTGTTTTTT	CASSQDIGRSLPGELFF
TRBV20-1	TRBJ2-7	TRBD1	many	15	TGCAGTGCTAGTCGTTACAGGGGGTTATCCTACGAGCAGTACTTC	CSASRYRGLSYEQYF
TRBV28	TRBJ2-3	.	many	14	TGTGCCAGCAGCCCGCCCGCGGGCACAGATACGCAGTATTTT	CASSPPAGTDTQYF
TRBV20-1	TRBJ2-7	TRBD2	.	15	TGCAGTGCTGCGCACCTCAGCGGGGGGCTCTACGAGCAGTACTTC	CSAAHLSGGLYEQYF
TRBV11-2	TRBJ2-1	.	many	14	TGTGCCAGCAGCCAACCTCCAACAATAGAAACGGAGTTCTTC	CASSQPPTIETEFF
TRBV29-1	TRBJ2-7	.	many	13	TGCAGCGTCAGACAGGATCTATCCTACGAGCAGTACTTC	CSVRQDLSYEQYF
TRBV7-6	TRBJ2-1	.	many	15	TGTGCCAGCAGCTTGGGTCGACAGCCGTACGATGAGCAGTTCTTC	CASSLGRQPYDEQFF
TRBV27	TRBJ2-7	TRBD1	many	13	TGTGCCAGCGGAGCACAGGGGGCGTTCGAGCAGTACTTC	CASGAQGAFEQYF
TRBV6-2/TRBV6-3	TRBJ1-2	.	.	16	TGTGCCAGCAGTTACTTTTGGACTGAGACTAACTATGGCTACACCTTC	CASSYFWTETNYGYTF
TRBV27	TRBJ2-5	.	many	14	TGTGCCAGCGGGTTGTCGGCCAGTATGGCGACCCAGTACTTC	CASGLSASMATQYF
TRBV30	TRBJ2-7	.	many	13	TGTGCCTGGAGTGTTTCCTTGCGAGTCGAGCAGTACTTC	CAWSVSLRVEQYF
TRBV11-2	TRBJ2-6	.	many	14	TGTGCCAGCAGCGGGCTGCTGGGGGCCAACGTCCTGACTTTC	CASSGLLGANVLTF
TRBV7-9	TRBJ2-1	.	.	15	TGTGCCAGCAGCTTAGCTGGCGTCACCTACAATGAGCAGTTCTTC	CASSLAGVTYNEQFF
TRBV7-2	TRBJ1-1	.	many	14	TGTGCCAGCAGCGACAGACTCTTATACACTGAAGCTTTCTTT	CASSDRLLYTEAFF
TRBV7-2	TRBJ2-7	.	many	15	TGTGCCAGCAGCGAAGGGACAGCGGGCGCCTACGAGCAGTACTTC	CASSEGTAGAYEQYF
TRBV4-2	TRBJ2-6	.	few	18	TGTACCAGCAGCCAAGATCGAACAGGCAACTCTGGGGCCAACGTCCTGACTTTC	CTSSQDRTGNSGANVLTF
TRBV6-5	TRBJ2-1	TRBD1	few	14	TGTGCCAGCAGTAATACCGGGACAGCGAATGAGCAGTTCTTC	CASSNTGTANEQFF
TRBV19	TRBJ2-3	TRBD2	few	17	TGTGCCAGTAGTATAGGTGTAGCGGGAGTCAGCACAGATACGCAGTATTTT	CASSIGVAGVSTDTQYF
TRBV19	TRBJ1-5	.	many	16	TGTGCCAGTAGTATGTGGGGGGCAGGGGGCAATCAGCCCCAGCATTTT	CASSMWGAGGNQPQHF
TRBV18	TRBJ2-5	.	.	14	TGTGCCAGCTCACCCTCGACAATCCAAGAGACCCAGTACTTC	CASSPSTIQETQYF
TRBV9	TRBJ1-5	.	many	16	TGTGCCAGCAGCGTAATGACAGCTTATAGCAATCAGCCCCAGCATTTT	CASSVMTAYSNQPQHF
TRBV7-8	TRBJ2-1	.	many	16	TGTGCCAGCAGCCCCCTGGGAGTAGCCGCGTTATATGAGCAGTTCTTC	CASSPLGVAALYEQFF
TRBV9	TRBJ1-1	.	many	16	TGTGCCAGCAGCGGGACCCTGGACAGTTTGAACACTGAAGCTTTCTTT	CASSGTLDSLNTEAFF
TRBV7-9	TRBJ2-3	.	many	15	TGTGCCAGCAGTTCCGACGCGGGGTACACAGATACGCAGTATTTT	CASSSDAGYTDTQYF
TRBV20-1	TRBJ2-7	TRBD2	many	15	TGCAGTGCTAGAGAATTAGCGGGGGCCGCCTACGAGCAGTACTTC	CSARELAGAAYEQYF
TRBV12-3/TRBV12-4	TRBJ1-2	TRBD1	many	11	TGTGCCACACAGGGGGGCTATGGCTACACCTTC	CATQGGYGYTF
TRBV19	TRBJ2-3	.	.	12	TGTGCCCGTAGTATCAGTGCGGATACGCAGTATTTT	CARSISADTQYF
TRBV6-2/TRBV6-3	TRBJ2-1	.	many	11	TGTGCCAGCGGATTTATAGGTGAGCAGTTCTTC	CASGFIGEQFF
TRBV7-2	TRBJ2-1	TRBD2	.	17	TGTGCCAGCAGCTTAGCGCCGCTAGCGGTGGCTTACAATGAGCAGTTCTTC	CASSLAPLAVAYNEQFF
TRBV6-5	TRBJ2-1	TRBD2	many	15	TGTGCCAGCAGCTCCGGGACTAGCGGGTACAATGAGCAGTTCTTC	CASSSGTSGYNEQFF
TRBV28	TRBJ1-2	.	.	13	TGTGCCAGCAGTTTAATGGGTCAAAGCGGCTACACCTTC	CASSLMGQSGYTF
TRBV20-1	TRBJ2-5	.	few	13	TGCAGTGCTAGAGGAGGGCCGGCAGAGACCCAGTACTTC	CSARGGPAETQYF
TRBV12-3/TRBV12-4	TRBJ1-1	TRBD1	.	19	TGTGCCAGCAGAGATACACTTACAGGGGCCTCCGTTGTGAACACTGAAGCTTTCTTT	CASRDTLTGASVVNTEAFF
TRBV5-1	TRBJ2-6	.	few	15	TGCGCCAGCGGCTTGGTTGGGGCTGGGGCCAACGTCCTGACTTTC	CASGLVGAGANVLTF
TRBV6-6	TRBJ2-5	.	many	12	TGTGCCAGCGGCGGGGTACAAGAGACCCAGTACTTC	CASGGVQETQYF
TRBV19	TRBJ1-5	TRBD1	many	16	TGTGCCAGTAGCCCGGGGGACAGAGGATTCAATCAGCCCCAGCATTTT	CASSPGDRGFNQPQHF
TRBV7-9	TRBJ1-2	.	once	16	TGTGCCAGCGACGAACTGGGCGGAGTGGCCACCAGGGGCTACACCTTC	CASDELGGVATRGYTF
TRBV5-6	TRBJ2-3	TRBD1	many	16	TGTGCCAGCAGCACAACCCCCCACGGGACAGTTGACACGCAGTATTTT	CASSTTPHGTVDTQYF
TRBV28	TRBJ1-5	TRBD1	many	14	TGTGCCAGCAGACGACAGGGCCCGGATCAGCCCCAGCATTTT	CASRRQGPDQPQHF
TRBV16	TRBJ2-7	.	few	13	TGTGCCAGCAGCCACTCCGGACCCTACGAGCAGTACTTC	CASSHSGPYEQYF
TRBV13	TRBJ2-1	TRBD2	.	19	TGTGCCAGCAGCTCGCGCCAAACACTAGCGGGAGTTTTGTTTAATGAGCAGTTCTTC	CASSSRQTLAGVLFNEQFF
TRBV15	TRBJ2-2	TRBD1	.	17	TGTGCCACCAGCAGAGTTCCGGGACAGCTAAACACCGGGGAGCTGTTTTTT	CATSRVPGQLNTGELFF
TRBV6-2/TRBV6-3	TRBJ2-1	TRBD2	many	16	TGTGCCAGCGGACCCCTCGGGCTAGCGGGAGGCAATGAGCAGTTCTTC	CASGPLGLAGGNEQFF
TRBV11-2	TRBJ1-2	.	.	11	TGTGCCAGCAGCTTAGTCGATGGCTACACCTTC	CASSLVDGYTF
TRBV12-3/TRBV12-4	TRBJ2-5	TRBD2	many	15	TGTGCCAGCAGTTTAGGGCGGGGGGGACAAGAGACCCAGTACTTC	CASSLGRGGQETQYF
TRBV11-2	TRBJ1-4	.	few	17	TGTGCCAGCAGCTTAGAGTTTTCGACGGATACTAATGAAAAACTGTTTTTT	CASSLEFSTDTNEKLFF
TRBV18	TRBJ1-1	.	few	18	TGTGCCAGCTCACCACCGGAGTATCGGGGACGGATGAACACTGAAGCTTTCTTT	CASSPPEYRGRMNTEAFF
TRBV20-1	TRBJ2-7	.	.	15	TGCAGTGCTAGTACCGGGACGAGGAACTCCTACGAGCAGTACTTC	CSASTGTRNSYEQYF
TRBV9	TRBJ2-7	.	few	14	TGTGCCAGCAGCGTAGCAGAGAGCTCCTACGAGCAGTACTTC	CASSVAESSYEQYF
TRBV2	TRBJ2-1	TRBD2	.	14	TGTGCCAGCAGAGCTAGCGGGGGGGCGTATGAGCAGTTCTTC	CASRASGGAYEQFF
TRBV4-1	TRBJ1-4	.	many	16	TGCGCCAGCAGCCAAGGAGCTTTTGCAACTAATGAAAAACTGTTTTTT	CASSQGAFATNEKLFF
TRBV19	TRBJ2-3	.	.	13	TGTGCCAGCAGTATAGGCAAAACAGGTACGCAGTATTTT	CASSIGKTGTQYF